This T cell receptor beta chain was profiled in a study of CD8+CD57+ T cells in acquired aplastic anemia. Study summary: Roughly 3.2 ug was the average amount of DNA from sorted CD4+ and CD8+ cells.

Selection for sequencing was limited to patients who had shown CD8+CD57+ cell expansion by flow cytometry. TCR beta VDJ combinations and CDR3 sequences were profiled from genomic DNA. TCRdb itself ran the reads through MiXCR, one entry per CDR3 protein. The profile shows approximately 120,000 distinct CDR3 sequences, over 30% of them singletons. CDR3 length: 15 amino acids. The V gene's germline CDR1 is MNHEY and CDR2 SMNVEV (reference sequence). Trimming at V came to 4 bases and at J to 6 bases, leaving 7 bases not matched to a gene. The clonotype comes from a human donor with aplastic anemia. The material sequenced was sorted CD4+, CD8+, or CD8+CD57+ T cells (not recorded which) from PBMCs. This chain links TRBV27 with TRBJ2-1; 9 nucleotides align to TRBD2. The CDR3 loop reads CASSSGPTSGNEQFF. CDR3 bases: TGTGCCAGCAGTTCTGGACCGACTAGCGGCAATGAGCAGTTCTTC.